This is a list of T cell receptor beta chains from one sample in a study of blood T cells in healthy people across ages. TCRdb redid the calling of the 5' RACE reads with MiXCR, one entry per CDR3 protein. The sample has about 1.4 million distinct CDR3 sequences; 59% are singletons. The sequenced material came from blood. The source of these receptors is a man in his late teens or twenties in good health. CDR3s include the opening cysteine and the closing phenylalanine or tryptophan. Fields, in order: CDR3 DNA, CDR3 protein, V gene, D gene, J gene, clone size. The D gene is left open where the match is weak. For some rows the clone size is stated as once, few or many, or as a class when expanded; others skip it.

TGCAGCATAGGGGGAATCTATGGCTACACCTTC,CSIGGIYGYTF,TRBV29-1,NA,TRBJ1-2,few
TGCAGTGCTAGAGATCGTCGGGGAAGGGAGACCCAGTACTTC,CSARDRRGRETQYF,TRBV20-1,NA,TRBJ2-5,NA
TGTGCCAGCATCTTAGTGGTACCCACAGATACGCAGTATTTT,CASILVVPTDTQYF,TRBV7-8,NA,TRBJ2-3,NA
TGCGCCAGCAGGGGACAGAGATACAATGAGCAGTTCTTC,CASRGQRYNEQFF,TRBV5-1,TRBD1,TRBJ2-1,NA
TGTGCCAGCAGTTTAGCGCTCCAGCCCTCTGGGGCCAACGTCCTGACTTTC,CASSLALQPSGANVLTF,TRBV12-3/TRBV12-4,NA,TRBJ2-6,NA
TGCGCCAGCAAAGGACAGCGCGGGGACTATGGCTACACCTTC,CASKGQRGDYGYTF,TRBV4-1,NA,TRBJ1-2,NA
TGCAGTGTGGGAGCCGAGCAGTACTTC,CSVGAEQYF,TRBV20-1,NA,TRBJ2-7,NA
TGTGCCAGCATCCAGGGGCCCTTGAACACTGAAGCTTTCTTT,CASIQGPLNTEAFF,TRBV25-1,NA,TRBJ1-1,NA
TGTGCCAGCAGTGTCCGACAGGGCGCCAGCTCCTATAATTCACCCCTCCACTTT,CASSVRQGASSYNSPLHF,TRBV6-2/TRBV6-3,TRBD1,TRBJ1-6,NA
TGTGCCAGCAGCCGTGGACTAGCGGGGGAGGACCACGAGCAGTACTTC,CASSRGLAGEDHEQYF,TRBV7-6,TRBD2,TRBJ2-7,NA
TGCAGTGCTAGAGGGAGACTAGCGGGTTTATACGAGCAGTACTTC,CSARGRLAGLYEQYF,TRBV20-1,TRBD2,TRBJ2-7,NA
TGCAGTGCTAGAGATCTTGGAAACACCGGGGAGCTGTTTTTT,CSARDLGNTGELFF,TRBV20-1,NA,TRBJ2-2,few
TGTGCCAGCAGCTCCCGACCGGCTTCTAATTCACCCCTCCACTTT,CASSSRPASNSPLHF,TRBV7-2,NA,TRBJ1-6,NA
TGCGCCAGCAGCCATCGTGACACGACTGCAAACACCATATATTTT,CASSHRDTTANTIYF,TRBV4-1,NA,TRBJ1-3,NA
TGCGCCAGCAGCCCGGATCCCCAGGGAAGGTCTAACAATCAGCCCCAGCATTTT,CASSPDPQGRSNNQPQHF,TRBV5-1,NA,TRBJ1-5,few
TGTGCCAGCAGTTCGGTGGTAGGAGAGCAGGGCAACTATGGCTACACCTTC,CASSSVVGEQGNYGYTF,TRBV27,NA,TRBJ1-2,NA
TGCGCCAGCAGCTTGAAGGACAGGGTACAAATCCGCTATGGCTACACCTTC,CASSLKDRVQIRYGYTF,TRBV5-1,TRBD1,TRBJ1-2,few
TGTGCCAGCAGGAGTAATGGGGGTCAGGGCTATGGCTACACCTTC,CASRSNGGQGYGYTF,TRBV12-3/TRBV12-4,NA,TRBJ1-2,NA
TGCAGTGCCACACCAGGGGCGGGGGGCACAGATACGCAGTATTTT,CSATPGAGGTDTQYF,TRBV20-1,NA,TRBJ2-3,few
TGTGCCAGCAGCCAACCATCCGGGACAGGCAATGAGCAGTTCTTC,CASSQPSGTGNEQFF,TRBV7-9,TRBD1,TRBJ2-1,few
TGTGCCAGCAGCACCCGAGCGGGGGCGTCGGAGACCCAGTACTTC,CASSTRAGASETQYF,TRBV2,TRBD2,TRBJ2-5,few
TGCAGTGCTGCCCCGGGACCAGCGGGAGCATTTTCCCACGAGCAGTACTTC,CSAAPGPAGAFSHEQYF,TRBV20-1,TRBD2,TRBJ2-7,NA
TGTGCCAGCAGTGGGGGACAGTTTAACAGGTACAATGAGCAGTTCTTC,CASSGGQFNRYNEQFF,TRBV2,TRBD1,TRBJ2-1,NA
TGTGCCAGCAGTGACGCGACTAGCGGGAGCAATGAGCAGTTCTTC,CASSDATSGSNEQFF,TRBV6-4,TRBD2,TRBJ2-1,few
TGTGCCAGCTCACGATGGGGAGACAGGGGACCCTACGAGCAGTACTTC,CASSRWGDRGPYEQYF,TRBV18,TRBD1,TRBJ2-7,few
TGTGCCAGCAGCTCCCCGACAGGCGGCAATGGCTACACCTTC,CASSSPTGGNGYTF,TRBV7-9,NA,TRBJ1-2,NA
TGTGCCAGCAGCTCAACCCGTACGGGGCGGGATACGCAGTATTTT,CASSSTRTGRDTQYF,TRBV7-2,NA,TRBJ2-3,few
TGTGCCAGCAGACAGGGCTCGAACACTGAAGCTTTCTTT,CASRQGSNTEAFF,TRBV7-6,NA,TRBJ1-1,NA
TGTGCCAGCAGCTTAGTCCAGGGTGGGAATTCACCCCTCCACTTT,CASSLVQGGNSPLHF,TRBV11-2,NA,TRBJ1-6,few
TGTGCCAGCAGCCAAGAAGAGACAGAGTTCTATGGCTACACCTTC,CASSQEETEFYGYTF,TRBV4-2,NA,TRBJ1-2,NA
TGTGCCATCAGTGGACTAATTGGGGGTCCCGGGGAGCTGTTTTTT,CAISGLIGGPGELFF,TRBV10-3,NA,TRBJ2-2,few
TGTGCCAGCAGCTTAGATGTTTCGACAGGACAGCAAGAGACCCAGTACTTC,CASSLDVSTGQQETQYF,TRBV7-8,NA,TRBJ2-5,NA
TGTGCCAGCAGCCCCGGGCTATTCACTGAAGCTTTCTTT,CASSPGLFTEAFF,TRBV11-2,NA,TRBJ1-1,NA
TGCAGCGTTGAAGACCTCCTGGAAAACATTCAGTACTTC,CSVEDLLENIQYF,TRBV29-1,NA,TRBJ2-4,few
TGTGCCAGCAGCTTCCTGCAGCGGGAGAGAAGGAGTCTAGCCAAAAACATTCAGTACTTC,CASSFLQRERRSLAKNIQYF,TRBV7-8,TRBD2,TRBJ2-4,NA
TGCAGTGTCAACCCCCGGGACAGAACCTACGAGCAGTACTTC,CSVNPRDRTYEQYF,TRBV20-1,TRBD1,TRBJ2-7,NA
TGTGCCAGCAGTTCCCCCGGGACAGGTTTGGAGACCCAGTACTTC,CASSSPGTGLETQYF,TRBV6-5,TRBD1,TRBJ2-5,NA